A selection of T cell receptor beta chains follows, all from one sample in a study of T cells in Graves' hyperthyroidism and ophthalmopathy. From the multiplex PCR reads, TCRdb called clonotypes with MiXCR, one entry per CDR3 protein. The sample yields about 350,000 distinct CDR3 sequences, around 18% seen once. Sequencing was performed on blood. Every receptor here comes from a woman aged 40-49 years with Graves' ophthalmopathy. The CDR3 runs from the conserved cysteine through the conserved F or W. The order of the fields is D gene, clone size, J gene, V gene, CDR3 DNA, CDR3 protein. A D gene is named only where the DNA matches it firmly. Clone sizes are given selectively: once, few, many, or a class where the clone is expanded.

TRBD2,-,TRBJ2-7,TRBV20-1,TGCAGTGCTAGAGATTTAGGAGCGGGAGCTCACGAGCAGTACTTC,CSARDLGAGAHEQYF
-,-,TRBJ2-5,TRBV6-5,TGTGCCAGCCACTCTGGTAGACAAGAGACCCAGTACTTC,CASHSGRQETQYF
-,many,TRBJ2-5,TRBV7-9,TGTGCCAGCAGCTTAGTCCGGGACTACCAAGAGACCCAGTACTTC,CASSLVRDYQETQYF
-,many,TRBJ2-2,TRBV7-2,TGTGCCAGCAGGGGACGGACAAACACCGGGGAGCTGTTTTTT,CASRGRTNTGELFF
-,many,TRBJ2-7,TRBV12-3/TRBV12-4,TGTGCCAGCAGTTCCGGGTTCGGGCAGTACTTC,CASSSGFGQYF
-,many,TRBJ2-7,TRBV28,TGTGCCAGCAGTGCCGACCCCCCGGGACCCCCATCTAGAGGGCAGTACTTC,CASSADPPGPPSRGQYF
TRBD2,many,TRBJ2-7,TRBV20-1,TGCAGTGCTACTACTAGCGGGAGCTACGAGCAGTACTTC,CSATTSGSYEQYF
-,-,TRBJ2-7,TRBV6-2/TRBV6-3,TGTGCCAGCAGTTCCATCGGGCCCTACGAGCAGTACTTC,CASSSIGPYEQYF
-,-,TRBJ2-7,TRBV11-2,TGTGCCAGCAGCTCCAATGCTGGACACAGCGAGCAGTACTTC,CASSSNAGHSEQYF
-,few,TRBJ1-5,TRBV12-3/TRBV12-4,TGTGCCAGCAGTGACAGATCCTTTAGCAATCAGCCCCAGCATTTT,CASSDRSFSNQPQHF
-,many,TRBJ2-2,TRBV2,TGTGCCAGCGGTCAGGACACCGGGGAGCTGTTTTTT,CASGQDTGELFF
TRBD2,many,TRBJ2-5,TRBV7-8,TGTGCCAGCAGCGACTATAGCGGGAGTACCCAAGAGACCCAGTACTTC,CASSDYSGSTQETQYF
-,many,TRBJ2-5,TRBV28,TGTGCCAGCAGTTTAGGGTTTTCCGGGACACACCAAGAGACCCAGTACTTC,CASSLGFSGTHQETQYF
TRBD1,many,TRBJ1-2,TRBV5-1,TGCGCCAGCAGACCAGGGGGCGACGGCTACACCTTC,CASRPGGDGYTF
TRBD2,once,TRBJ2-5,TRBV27,TGTGCCAGCAGCCGCCGACTAGCGGGGGGGACCCAGTACTTC,CASSRRLAGGTQYF
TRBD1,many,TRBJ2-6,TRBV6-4,TGTGCCAGCAGGAGAACTGGACAGGCTAGTTCTGGGGCCAACGTCCTGACTTTC,CASRRTGQASSGANVLTF
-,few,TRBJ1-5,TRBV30,TGTGCCTGGAGCGCGAGTGTATATAGCAATCAGCCCCAGCATTTT,CAWSASVYSNQPQHF
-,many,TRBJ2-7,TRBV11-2,TGTGCCAGCAGCTCCCTGTGGAGAAACTCCTACGAGCAGTACTTC,CASSSLWRNSYEQYF
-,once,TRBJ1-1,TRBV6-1,TGTGCCAGCAGTGCTAACTTACAGGGACAAGGGAACACTGAAGCTTTCTTT,CASSANLQGQGNTEAFF
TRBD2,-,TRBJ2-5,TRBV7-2,TGTGCCAGCAAGTATGGCGGGGGGGCTTCGGAGACCCAGTACTTC,CASKYGGGASETQYF
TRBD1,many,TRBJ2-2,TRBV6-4,TGTGCCAGCAAGCTCCGGGACAGGGGTTGGAGCACCGGGGAGCTGTTTTTT,CASKLRDRGWSTGELFF
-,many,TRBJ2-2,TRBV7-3,TGTGCCAGCAGCTTACAGGGAAGGGCCGGGGAGCTGTTTTTT,CASSLQGRAGELFF